The rows below give T cell receptor beta chains drawn from one sample of a study of CD8 T cells in ankylosing spondylitis. TCRdb called the 5' RACE reads again in MiXCR, with one record for every CDR3 protein. The data show around 480,000 distinct CDR3 sequences, about 15% seen once. The sample taken for sequencing was blood, either unsorted or a sorted T cell fraction (not recorded which). The receptor set was obtained from a male donor with ankylosing spondylitis. Each CDR3 is given without its conserved first and last residue. Size values are once, few and many counts, or a class for expanded clones, and some rows have none.

TRBV29-1	NA	SVEGKVAEVRDTQY
TRBV6-2/TRBV6-3	few	ASSSSYTEAF
TRBV4-1	few	ASSQGGDRAIDGYT
TRBV2	once	ASSSGRQGDTQY
TRBV5-1	few	ASLMNNEQF
TRBV30	NA	AWRRGGGPETQY
TRBV6-2/TRBV6-3	few	ASSPGQVFYEQY
TRBV21-1	few	ASSKNSPLH
TRBV5-1	many	ASSPDDRNQPQH
TRBV6-5	NA	ASRGLPGEQF
TRBV4-2	few	ASSYSGQGFLADTQY
TRBV4-2	few	ASSQDPGNSNQPQH
TRBV20-1	NA	SASTRDRGETQY
TRBV4-3	NA	ASSQEIGGSSYNSPLH
TRBV12-3/TRBV12-4	few	ASSLDGFNQPQH
TRBV11-2	few	ASRSRGGPDTQY
TRBV9	many	ASSTQIGREVNTEAF
TRBV9	NA	ASSGGLNTGELF
TRBV12-3/TRBV12-4	NA	ASSATGTGGRETQY
TRBV12-3/TRBV12-4	NA	ASSRSGVDVDEQF
TRBV13	NA	ASSPRAGRGNTEAF
TRBV7-2	NA	ASSSRTGGWTGELF
TRBV20-1	few	SAPTPSRPEAF
TRBV20-1	few	SARGQLVRNTEAF
TRBV7-2	few	ASNKDSHNEQF
TRBV7-8	few	ASSVLETQY
TRBV5-4	NA	ASSLWGGLVETQY
TRBV11-2	few	ASSPNRGPSDEQF
TRBV7-9	many	ASSSTGGGSYNEQF
TRBV11-2	NA	ASSIEGGKGVEQY
TRBV6-1	few	ASSEGGIGGVGEQY
TRBV19	few	ASSISRSKNIQY
TRBV7-8	few	ASSLEQGGLTEAF
TRBV5-8	NA	ASSFPGEETQY
TRBV20-1	NA	SARDPKRLAGGTGTGELF
TRBV12-3/TRBV12-4	many	ASSRDRDYGYT
TRBV7-8	few	ASSLAGGPEAF
TRBV12-3/TRBV12-4	NA	ASRATGGNYEQY
TRBV6-2/TRBV6-3	few	ASSRPTVNTIY
TRBV7-8	few	ASSLRGRPQNTEAF
TRBV10-3	NA	AISEEGFQPQH